This T cell receptor (beta chain) was recorded in a study of cytomegalovirus exposure and HLA in healthy donors. General study points: Accounts indicate the classifier identified cytomegalovirus status with strong specificity and sensitivity. Reportedly, fewer N-insertions than the 666-donor mean appeared in an Asian-associated ancestry cluster in a later analysis. Prior analysis indicated that the majority of TCR beta V segments exhibited productivity approximately 87% or approximately 30% of the time.

The PCR was carried out with 60 Vbeta primers and 13 Jbeta primers. Here immunoSEQ multiplex PCR was the method, and the copy in TCRdb shows in-frame clones only, minus some. The sample contains about 160,000 clones, approximately 88% of which appear only once. Trimming cost V 2 bases and J 0 bases, with 5 bases left between them. The CDR3 runs to 14 residues. The germline V gene encodes CDR1 MNHEY and CDR2 SVGAGI. This clone has a handful of counts. The antigen remains undetermined. Additional DNA sequences in this sample encode the identical CDR3. The specimen sequenced was PBMCs. The chain links TRBV6-5 to TRBJ1-5; D remains unclear. The receptor was isolated from a woman in her thirties in good health and CMV-seronegative. In nucleotides, the CDR3 is TGTGCCAGCAGTTACAGCGGTAGCAATCAGCCCCAGCATTTT. This sequence encodes CASSYSGSNQPQHF.